The T cell receptor beta chain described here comes from a study of tumor-infiltrating lymphocytes in primary liver carcinoma. Looking at the study overall: The patients comprised men and women between the ages of 30 and 69 years. Overall study findings and caveats: It was in tumors, not blood, that the top-250-clone fraction was significantly higher (p = 0.039).

This CDR3 has 16 residues. Trimming took 11 bases from V and 5 from J, leaving 24 bases between them. In germline, CDR1 is SGHAT, CDR2 FQNNGV. Starting material for RNA and DNA co-extraction consisted of about 20-30 mg of unsorted bulk tissue. With a constant-region primer, TCR beta cDNA was made from about 0.55 ug of total RNA. Modified slightly, ARM-PCR produced TCR beta libraries over three nested multiplex PCR rounds. The first two PCR rounds, around 10 cycles each, used TRBV1-TRBV30 forward primers and a C-beta reverse primer. TCRdb independently ran MiXCR on the multiplex PCR reads; one entry per CDR3 protein. The sample includes about 26,000 distinct CDR3 sequences, roughly 78% seen only once; the top ten take 40% to 50%. On this clonotype itself: Its antigen is not known.

This TCR was recovered from a man aged 40-50 years with primary liver carcinoma and hepatitis B virus infection. Sequencing used liver tumor tissue from sampling region 3. Stated subset: tumor region T3, left-lateral pole. The chain recombines TRBV11-2 with TRBJ1-4; D uncertain. CDR3 coding DNA: TGTGCCGGCAACAAAACTCCAGGAGGAACAAATGAAAAACTGTTTTTT. This codes for CAGNKTPGGTNEKLFF.